These 27 T cell receptor beta chains originate from one sample sequenced in a study of blood T cell repertoires in COVID-19. Data came from immunoSEQ multiplex PCR; TCRdb stores just in-frame clones and leaves some out. The sample lists approximately 60,000 clones, around 83% occurring once. Sequencing was done on a sample of peripheral blood. These receptors were taken from a human donor in a cohort sampled during active COVID-19.

The J gene is TRBJ2-7, the V gene TRBV19; 7 bases match TRBD1. The ends lost 3 bases at V and 2 bases at J; junction bases unmatched: 7. The CDR3 consists of 15 residues. CDR1 LNHDA and CDR2 SQIVND come from the germline V gene (reference sequence). Here the CDR3 DNA reads TGTGCCAGTAGTATCGACAGGGAAGGGGCCTACGAGCAGTACTTC. Encoded protein: CASSIDREGAYEQYF.

The chain employs TRBV6-5 and TRBJ1-4; weak D call: TRBD1 (6 bases). This CDR3 contains 13 residues. Trimming pared 7 bases from V and 6 bases from J, leaving 12 bases between. Germline V gives CDR1 MNHEY, CDR2 SVGAGI. CDR3: CASTEGVDEKLFF. Here the CDR3 DNA reads TGTGCCAGCACCGAGGGGGTGGATGAAAAACTGTTTTTT.

The CDR3: CASSVRARDTEAFF. As DNA, the CDR3 is TGTGCCAGCAGTGTAAGGGCGCGGGACACTGAAGCTTTCTTT. This chain connects TRBV2 to TRBJ1-1, with D unresolved. This CDR3 region has 14 residues. From germline, CDR1 is SNHLY and CDR2 FYNNEI. The germline V and J ends were trimmed by 4 bases and 3 bases, with 12 bases remaining between them.

In this sample, this clone turned up a few times. The chain links TRBV15 to TRBJ2-3, with 12 bases that match TRBD2. Germline V lookup: CDR1 LNHNV, CDR2 YYDKDF (reference sequence). The CDR3 has 16 residues. The V segment lost 6 bases and the J segment 5 bases; nucleotides outside the gene matches: 9. CDR3 residues: CATRLAGGTFIDTQYF. CDR3 in DNA: TGTGCCACCAGGCTAGCGGGGGGGACCTTTATAGATACGCAGTATTTT.

The genes are TRBV9 and TRBJ2-1, with a tentative D call TRBD2 (6 bases). The CDR3 is 15 residues long. In germline, CDR1 is SGDLS, CDR2 YYNGEE. With 2 bases removed from V and 5 bases from J, the gap between germline ends came to 14 bases. The CDR3 nucleotides are TGTGCCAGCAGCGTGAGATGGAGGGAAGACAATGAGCAGTTCTTC. Translation: CASSVRWREDNEQFF.

The V gene is TRBV6-5, the J gene TRBJ1-1, with TRBD1 matching 12 bases. Looked up from germline, CDR1 is MNHEY and CDR2 is SVGAGI. The CDR3 is 13 amino acids. J gave up 5 bases and V 10 bases, and 5 bases lay outside the gene matches. DNA for the CDR3: TGTGCCACGGGACAGGGGGCGGTTACTGAAGCTTTCTTT. Amino acid sequence: CATGQGAVTEAFF.

This clone was counted once. V usage is TRBV4-1 and J usage is TRBJ1-6; 8 bases align to TRBD1. V shed 3 bases and J 7 bases; nucleotides not matched to a gene: 8. Germline lookup yields CDR1 MGHRA and CDR2 YSYEKL. The CDR3 totals 16 residues. The DNA of the CDR3 is TGCGCCAGCAGCCACTCCGAGGACAGGGCAAATTCACCCCTCCACTTT. Its translation: CASSHSEDRANSPLHF.

There are a few counts of this clone. The J gene is TRBJ2-7, the V gene TRBV5-4; D remains ambiguous. V shed 4 bases and J shed 5 bases, with 19 bases lying between them. Per the germline V gene, CDR1 is SGHNT and CDR2 is YYREEE (reference sequence). The CDR3 contains 15 residues. This CDR3 is CASSPPSRGAHEQYF. CDR3 coding DNA: TGTGCCAGCAGCCCACCCTCTAGAGGCGCGCACGAGCAGTACTTC.

V gene TRBV5-5 combines with J gene TRBJ2-1, with TRBD1 matching 9 bases. The germline CDR1 and CDR2 sequences are SGHKS and YYEKEE (reference sequence). The CDR3 extends over 13 amino acids. The V segment lost 4 bases and the J segment 13 bases; nucleotides outside the gene matches: 9. The CDR3 protein is CASSGETGGEQFF. The CDR3 nucleotides read TGTGCCAGCAGCGGAGAGACAGGGGGTGAACAGTTCTTC.

This clone showed up just once. V and J are TRBV5-1 and TRBJ1-1; possible D gene TRBD1, 6 bases. The V end lost 0 bases, the J end lost 3 bases, and 6 bases lay between the germline ends. The CDR3 contains 13 residues. Per the germline V gene, CDR1 is SGHRS and CDR2 is YFSETQ. The CDR3 DNA follows: TGCGCCAGCAGCTTGGGGACAGACACTGAAGCTTTCTTT. Its protein product is CASSLGTDTEAFF.

V and J are TRBV27 and TRBJ2-2; D possibly corresponds to TRBD2 (6 bases). There are 15 residues in the CDR3. With 5 bases removed from V and 7 bases from J, the gap between germline ends came to 17 bases. Germline lookup yields CDR1 MNHEY and CDR2 SMNVEV (reference sequence). The CDR3 sequence is CASSPSSGAIGELFF. CDR3 sequence (DNA): TGTGCCAGCAGTCCCTCCTCGGGAGCGATCGGGGAGCTGTTTTTT.

This chain connects TRBV5-6 to TRBJ2-7, with no clear D. CDR3 length: 12 amino acids. Germline V gene lookup returns CDR1 SGHDT and CDR2 YYEEEE. With 4 bases removed from V and 1 base from J, the gap between germline ends came to 6 bases. For the CDR3, the DNA is TGTGCCAGCAGCCTGACTTCCTACGAGCAGTACTTC. Translating it yields CASSLTSYEQYF. The whole variable domain, remainder taken from reference TRBV5-6 and TRBJ2-7, is DAGVTQSPTHLIKTRGQQVTLRCSPKSGHDTVSWYQQALGQGPQFIFQYYEEEERQRGNFPDRFSGHQFPNYSSELNVNALLLGDSALYLCASSLTSYEQYFGPGTRLTVT.

The V gene is TRBV11-2, the J gene TRBJ1-1; D not certain. This CDR3 comprises 16 residues. The germline V and J ends were trimmed by 5 bases and 4 bases, with 20 bases remaining between them. Germline CDR1 is SGHAT and CDR2 is FQNNGV. CDR3 protein: CASSRPGASSGTEAFF. The CDR3 DNA reads as TGTGCCAGCAGCCGGCCGGGAGCCAGCTCTGGCACTGAAGCTTTCTTT.

The CDR3 DNA follows: TGTGCCAGCAAGGGCCAGGGGGGAAATCAGCCCCAGCATTTT. Its protein product is CASKGQGGNQPQHF. The rearrangement links TRBV6-5 to TRBJ1-5; 7 bases are a match to TRBD1. The J segment lost 4 bases and the V segment lost 7 bases, leaving 7 bases of the junction unmatched. Per the germline V gene, CDR1 is MNHEY and CDR2 is SVGAGI. This CDR3 comprises 14 residues.

The rearrangement uses TRBV29-1 and TRBJ2-1; 10 bases agree with TRBD2. Germline V gene lookup returns CDR1 SQVTM and CDR2 ANQGSEA. The V and J ends lost 4 bases and 4 bases, in that order; junction bases with no gene match: 7. There are 15 residues in the CDR3. This CDR3 is CSVVRASGSYNEQFF. The CDR3 DNA is TGCAGCGTTGTCAGGGCTAGCGGGAGTTACAATGAGCAGTTCTTC.

This clone has only a few counts. The chain is built from TRBV11-2 and TRBJ2-7, with TRBD1 matching 7 bases. CDR1 is SGHAT, CDR2 FQNNGV, per germline. The CDR3 is 13 amino acids. V lost 3 bases, J lost 3 bases, and 2 bases stayed unmatched. CDR3 DNA sequence: TGTGCCAGCAGCTTGGGACAGAACTACGAGCAGTACTTC. Amino acids: CASSLGQNYEQYF.

J is TRBJ2-1 and V is TRBV5-1; 9 bases line up with TRBD2. CDR3 length: 14 amino acids. V lost 4 bases, J lost 6 bases, and 5 bases stayed unmatched. The germline gives CDR1 SGHRS, CDR2 YFSETQ. DNA of the CDR3: TGCGCCAGCAGCGAGGGACTAGCAATCAATGAGCAGTTCTTC. Its translation is CASSEGLAINEQFF.

The chain combines TRBV11-2 with TRBJ2-1; 7 positions match TRBD1. V lost 5 bases, J lost 10 bases, and 11 bases stayed unmatched. The V gene's germline CDR1 is SGHAT and CDR2 FQNNGV. The CDR3 is 14 residues long. Written as DNA, the CDR3 is TGTGCCAGCAGCCCCCGACCGGGACAGAAGGAGCAGTTCTTC. This encodes CASSPRPGQKEQFF.

This chain links TRBV19 with TRBJ2-3; TRBD2 aligns across 10 bases. Trimming at V came to 4 bases and at J to 2 bases, leaving 9 bases not matched to a gene. The length of the CDR3 is 17 residues. The germline V gene has CDR1 LNHDA and CDR2 SQIVND (reference sequence). CDR3 residues: CASSRDSSGGSTDTQYF. The CDR3 DNA reads TGTGCCAGTAGTAGAGACTCTAGCGGGGGTTCCACAGATACGCAGTATTTT. The complete variable domain, with remaining parts taken from reference TRBV19 and TRBJ2-3, reads DGGITQSPKYLFRKEGQNVTLSCEQNLNHDAMYWYRQDPGQGLRLIYYSQIVNDFQKGDIAEGYSVSREKKESFPLTVTSAQKNPTAFYLCASSRDSSGGSTDTQYFGPGTRLTVL.

The J gene is TRBJ2-1, the V gene TRBV19; the D is unclear. The CDR3 spans 16 residues. V was shortened by 4 bases and J by 0 bases, with 13 bases between the two germline ends. The germline gives CDR1 LNHDA, CDR2 SQIVND (reference sequence). This CDR3 is CASSNLGPSSYNEQFF. The CDR3 nucleotides are TGTGCCAGTAGTAACCTGGGCCCTTCCTCCTACAATGAGCAGTTCTTC.

The chain is built from TRBV5-5 and TRBJ2-5; TRBD2 aligns across 8 bases. After removal of 0 bases from V and 2 bases from J, the junction contained 12 bases not matched to a gene. The CDR3 is made up of 18 amino acids. Germline-derived CDR1 and CDR2 are SGHKS and YYEKEE (reference sequence). The CDR3 sequence: CASSLGRRPSGRQETQYF. The DNA of the CDR3 is TGTGCCAGCAGCTTGGGCCGGAGGCCTAGCGGGCGACAAGAGACCCAGTACTTC.

V gene TRBV21-1 combines with J gene TRBJ2-1; the table assigns TRBD2, which was not confirmed against the DNA. TRBV21-1 is a listed pseudogene. This CDR3 spans 20 amino acids. CDR3: CASSMVGGRLAGVENNEQFF. The CDR3 nucleotides read TGTGCCAGCAGCATGGTCGGCGGGCGACTAGCGGGAGTAGAGAACAATGAGCAGTTCTTC.

This clone was found once. The chain joins TRBV5-5 to TRBJ1-1, with D hard to call. CDR3 size: 14 residues. V dropped 0 bases and J dropped 1 base, with 7 bases sitting between them. The germline V gene has CDR1 SGHKS and CDR2 YYEKEE (reference sequence). As DNA, the CDR3 is TGTGCCAGCAGCTTGGAGGCGGAGAACACTGAAGCTTTCTTT. Its translation is CASSLEAENTEAFF.

The chain employs TRBV7-9 and TRBJ1-2, with D possibly matching TRBD1 (5 bases). The germline V gene encodes CDR1 SEHNR and CDR2 FQNEAQ (reference sequence). V was clipped by 2 bases and J by 5 bases, with 6 bases between them. The CDR3 has 12 amino acids. CDR3 coding DNA: TGTGCCAGCAGCTTAAGGGGTTATGGCTACACCTTC. Its translation is CASSLRGYGYTF. The full variable domain, its missing parts supplied by reference TRBV7-9 and TRBJ1-2, is DTGVSQNPRHKITKRGQNVTFRCDPISEHNRLYWYRQTLGQGPEFLTYFQNEAQLEKSRLLSDRFSAERPKGSFSTLEIQRTEQGDSAMYLCASSLRGYGYTFGSGTRLTVV.

This chain connects TRBV5-8 to TRBJ2-5; 11 nucleotides line up with TRBD1. This CDR3 comprises 16 residues. CDR1 and CDR2 (germline): SGHTS, YDEGEE. Trimming cost V 5 bases and J 1 base; bases outside gene matches: 7. Here the CDR3 reads CASRDRGRVIQETQYF. CDR3 sequence (DNA): TGTGCCAGCAGGGACAGGGGGCGCGTCATCCAAGAGACCCAGTACTTC.

This clone was counted once. The chain is built from TRBV5-1 and TRBJ2-1; a weak D match, TRBD2 (6 bases). The CDR3 has 14 amino acids. Germline V CDR1 and CDR2: SGHRS, YFSETQ. V lost 7 bases, J lost 0 bases, and 11 bases lay in between. Written as DNA, the CDR3 is TGCGCCAGCTGGCGGGATAGCTCCTACAATGAGCAGTTCTTC. Its protein is CASWRDSSYNEQFF.

V gene TRBV7-2 combines with J gene TRBJ1-2; 8 bases match TRBD1. The CDR3 consists of 14 residues. V shed 5 bases and J 4 bases; nucleotides not matched to a gene: 6. Looked up from germline, CDR1 is SGHTA and CDR2 is FQGNSA. CDR3 region: CASSPEGQGYGYTF. DNA for the CDR3: TGTGCCAGCAGCCCAGAAGGACAGGGCTATGGCTACACCTTC.